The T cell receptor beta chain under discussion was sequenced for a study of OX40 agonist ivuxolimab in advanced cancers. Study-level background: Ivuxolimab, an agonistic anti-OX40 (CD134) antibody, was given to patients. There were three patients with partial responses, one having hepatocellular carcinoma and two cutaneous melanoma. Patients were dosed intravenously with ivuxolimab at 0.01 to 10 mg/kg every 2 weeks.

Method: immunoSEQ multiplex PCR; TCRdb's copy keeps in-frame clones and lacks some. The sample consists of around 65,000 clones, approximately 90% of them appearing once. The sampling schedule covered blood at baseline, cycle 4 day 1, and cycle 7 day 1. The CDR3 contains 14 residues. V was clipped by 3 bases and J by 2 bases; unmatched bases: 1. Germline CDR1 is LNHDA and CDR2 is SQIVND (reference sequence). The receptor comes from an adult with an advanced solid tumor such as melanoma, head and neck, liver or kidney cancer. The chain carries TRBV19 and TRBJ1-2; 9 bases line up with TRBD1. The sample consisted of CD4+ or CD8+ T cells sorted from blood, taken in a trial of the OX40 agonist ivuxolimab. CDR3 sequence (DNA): TGTGCCAGTAGTATGGGACAGGGCAACTATGGCTACACCTTC. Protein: CASSMGQGNYGYTF.